The clone carrying this T cell receptor (beta chain) was counted between two and nine times. Its antigen is unidentified. This sample was taken from a study of early T cells in non-severe SARS-CoV-2 infection. Study-level results: Reliance on VDJdb matching favored anti-spike CD8 responses; private and CD4 specificities were missed.

Unique molecular identifiers tagged individual cDNA molecules. MiXCR, applied by TCRdb to the 5' RACE reads, yields one record per CDR3 protein. The sample lists approximately 50,000 distinct CDR3 sequences, roughly 8.8% occurring once. Trimming left V 5 bases short and J 5 bases short, with 18 bases between. Germline V CDR1 and CDR2: SGHDN, FVKESK. The CDR3 length is 15 residues. Sequenced sample: whole blood. The receptor's source is an adult who was a healthcare worker with PCR-confirmed SARS-CoV-2 infection or an uninfected control (not recorded which). This chain links TRBV14 with TRBJ2-5; D is undetermined. CDR3 nucleotide sequence: TGTGCCAGCAGCACATTACTGGGAACCCGGGAGACCCAGTACTTC. Translation gives CASSTLLGTRETQYF.